The next 26 T cell receptor beta chains were all read from a single sample in a study of blood T cell repertoires in COVID-19. Only in-frame clones appear in the TCRdb table, and some are missing; sequencing was by immunoSEQ multiplex PCR. This table has about 69,000 clones, 86% appearing once. The sequenced material came from peripheral blood. The receptors were gathered from a man aged 35-49 years with COVID-19, enrolled during active disease.

The rearrangement uses TRBV6-5 and TRBJ2-7; tentatively, D is TRBD1 (7 bases). Trimming took 4 bases from V and 4 from J, leaving 11 bases between them. CDR1 is MNHEY and CDR2 is SVGAGI in the germline V gene. The CDR3 has 13 residues. As DNA, the CDR3 is TGTGCCAGCAGTTCCAGGGGGGCGTACGAGCAGTACTTC. Translated: CASSSRGAYEQYF.

This chain links TRBV4-1 with TRBJ1-4; D is uncertain. The CDR3 is made up of 17 amino acids. Trimming took 0 bases from V and 6 from J, leaving 17 bases between them. Germline assignment: CDR1 MGHRA and CDR2 YSYEKL. The CDR3 sequence: CASSQDARWVSDEKLFF. CDR3 bases: TGCGCCAGCAGCCAAGATGCCAGGTGGGTGTCGGATGAAAAACTGTTTTTT.

Here the CDR3 reads CASSHGIDGQGTDTQYF. CDR3 nucleotide sequence: TGCGCCAGCAGCCACGGAATCGATGGACAGGGGACAGATACGCAGTATTTT. The rearrangement joins TRBV5-1 to TRBJ2-3; 9 positions match TRBD1. V was pared by 4 bases and J by 3 bases, with 12 bases of the junction left unmatched. This CDR3 has 17 amino acids. The germline gives CDR1 SGHRS, CDR2 YFSETQ.

This chain uses TRBV5-4 with TRBJ1-2, with a tentative D call TRBD1 (6 bases). CDR3 length equals 19 residues. Germline values: CDR1 SGHNT, CDR2 YYREEE (reference sequence). V was trimmed by 1 base and J by 4 bases, leaving 26 bases between them. DNA for the CDR3: TGTGCCAGCAGCTTGAACCCTATCAAGAAGGGACATTTTCCCTATGGCTACACCTTC. It is translated as CASSLNPIKKGHFPYGYTF.

The chain carries TRBV2 and TRBJ2-3; D possibly corresponds to TRBD2 (5 bases). The germline gives CDR1 SNHLY, CDR2 FYNNEI. The V gene lost 10 bases and the J gene lost 6 bases, with 23 bases spanning the gap. The CDR3 covers 15 residues. The CDR3 sequence: CATALGGGLGDTQYF. CDR3 nucleotide sequence: TGTGCCACCGCCCTGGGCGGAGGTTTGGGTGATACGCAGTATTTT.

This clone appeared a single time. This chain uses TRBV5-1 with TRBJ2-5; 7 nucleotides align to TRBD2. Unmatched junction bases numbered 9, after V lost 4 bases and J lost 3 bases. Germline loops: CDR1 SGHRS, CDR2 YFSETQ. This CDR3 comprises 15 residues. The CDR3 nucleotides are TGCGCCAGCAGCCCGAGGGAGGGTTGGGAAGAGACCCAGTACTTC. Translating gives CASSPREGWEETQYF.

V gene TRBV5-1 combines with J gene TRBJ2-5, with D possibly TRBD1 on 6 matching bases. Per germline, CDR1 SGHRS and CDR2 YFSETQ. This CDR3 has 17 amino acids. The V and J ends lost 4 bases and 2 bases respectively, with 21 bases between them. The chain's CDR3 is CASSPQPQGTAQETQYF. The CDR3 bases are TGCGCCAGCAGCCCCCAACCCCAGGGGACGGCTCAAGAGACCCAGTACTTC.

The chain uses TRBV18 and TRBJ1-5; 7 positions match TRBD1. The CDR3 has 14 residues. The germline gives CDR1 KGHSH, CDR2 LQKENI. V dropped 5 bases and J dropped 6; count of bases not matched to a gene: 7. CDR3 amino acids: CASSARQGGQPQHF. CDR3 DNA: TGTGCCAGCTCAGCACGACAGGGAGGTCAGCCCCAGCATTTT.

The genes are TRBV6-5 and TRBJ1-5; D remains unclear. V was cut by 5 bases and J by 0 bases, with 5 bases left in between. The CDR3 is 13 residues long. CDR1 MNHEY and CDR2 SVGAGI come from the germline V gene. The CDR3 region has the DNA TGTGCCAGCAGTATTCATAGCAATCAGCCCCAGCATTTT. Encoded protein: CASSIHSNQPQHF.

The genes are TRBV2 and TRBJ1-2; no firm D call. Trimming left V 5 bases short and J 2 bases short, with 9 bases between. The CDR3 has 13 amino acids. Germline V gives CDR1 SNHLY, CDR2 FYNNEI. CDR3 in DNA: TGTGCCAGCAGTCCCGACGGGAACTATGGCTACACCTTC. Translated, it gives CASSPDGNYGYTF.

This chain joins TRBV5-4 and TRBJ1-1; D might be TRBD1 (6 bases). This CDR3 is built from 14 residues. Germline V gene data show CDR1 as SGHNT and CDR2 as YYREEE (reference sequence). V was cut by 4 bases and J by 7 bases, with 17 bases left in between. The CDR3 sequence is CASSQGGQPLEAFF. CDR3 in DNA: TGTGCCAGCAGCCAAGGGGGACAACCACTTGAAGCTTTCTTT.

The chain is built from TRBV5-4 and TRBJ2-5, with a weak D call TRBD2 (6 bases). Trimming cost V 3 bases and J 2 bases, with 14 bases left between them. Germline V gene data show CDR1 as SGHNT and CDR2 as YYREEE (reference sequence). The CDR3 has 15 amino acids. CDR3 DNA sequence: TGTGCCAGCAGCTCCCGAAGGGACTTTCAAGAGACCCAGTACTTC. This translates into CASSSRRDFQETQYF.

The rearrangement joins TRBV29-1 to TRBJ1-5; 8 bases are a match to TRBD1. There are 13 residues in the CDR3. The ends lost 7 bases at V and 6 bases at J; junction bases unmatched: 8. Germline loops: CDR1 SQVTM, CDR2 ANQGSEA. The CDR3 DNA reads TGCAGCGCTGGCAGGGGGCATGCTCAGCCCCAGCATTTT. It codes for CSAGRGHAQPQHF.

The V gene is TRBV28, the J gene TRBJ2-5, with D possibly being TRBD2 (6 bases). The V end lost 5 bases, the J end lost 4 bases, and 17 bases lay between the germline ends. This CDR3 is 15 amino acids long. The germline V gene encodes CDR1 MDHEN and CDR2 SYDVKM. This CDR3 is CASSHRLDGGETQYF. Written as DNA, the CDR3 is TGTGCCAGCAGTCACAGACTAGACGGGGGAGAGACCCAGTACTTC. Drawing the rest from reference TRBV28 and TRBJ2-5, the complete variable domain is DVKVTQSSRYLVKRTGEKVFLECVQDMDHENMFWYRQDPGLGLRLIYFSYDVKMKEKGDIPEGYSVSREKKERFSLILESASTNQTSMYLCASSHRLDGGETQYFGPGTRLLVL.

The gene calls are TRBV3-1 (or the pseudogene TRBV3-2) and TRBJ1-1; D not resolved. Trimming removed 2 bases at V and 4 bases at J, with 8 bases between. CDR1 LGHDT and CDR2 YNNKEL come from the germline V gene (reference sequence). CDR3 size: 13 residues. The CDR3 reads CASSQFIATEAFF. CDR3 coding DNA: TGTGCCAGCAGCCAATTTATAGCCACTGAAGCTTTCTTT.

The rearrangement uses TRBV5-1 and TRBJ1-6; D gene uncertain. The CDR3 has 13 amino acids. V shed 4 bases and J shed 10 bases, with 12 bases lying between them. Germline CDR1 SGHRS, CDR2 YFSETQ. The chain's CDR3 is CASSLRVESPLHF. The CDR3 coding sequence is TGCGCCAGCAGCCTCAGAGTGGAGTCACCCCTCCACTTT.

The rearrangement uses TRBV28 and TRBJ2-1, with TRBD2 matching 7 bases. This CDR3 spans 11 amino acids. CDR1 MDHEN and CDR2 SYDVKM come from the germline V gene. V lost 6 bases to trimming and J lost 15 bases; unmatched junction nucleotides: 8. CDR3 region: CASRDSGGWFF. The CDR3 nucleotides read TGTGCCAGCAGAGATTCCGGGGGGTGGTTCTTC.

This chain joins TRBV7-6 and TRBJ1-3, with a possible D match to TRBD1 (5 bases). The CDR3 runs to 17 residues. The V and J ends lost 1 base and 5 bases respectively, with 18 bases between them. Germline values: CDR1 SGHVS, CDR2 FNYEAQ. The CDR3 DNA reads TGTGCCAGCAGCTTAGAGGCCTGGCAGGGCCAGCGAAACACCATATATTTT. This sequence encodes CASSLEAWQGQRNTIYF.

The chain is built from TRBV28 and TRBJ1-2; D might be TRBD1 (6 bases). Germline CDR1 is MDHEN and CDR2 is SYDVKM. The CDR3 spans 12 residues. Trimming removed 4 bases at V and 3 bases at J, with 6 bases between. The CDR3 protein is CASSWTDYGYTF. The CDR3 DNA is TGTGCCAGCAGTTGGACAGACTATGGCTACACCTTC.

The chain is built from TRBV19 and TRBJ2-5; tentative D call: TRBD1 (6 bases). The CDR3 runs to 15 residues. Trimming shortened V by 6 bases and J by 1 base, and 15 bases separated the two germline ends. Germline V gene sequence: CDR1 LNHDA, CDR2 SQIVND (reference sequence). CDR3 sequence: CASSAGTTAQETQYF. DNA of the CDR3: TGTGCCAGTAGCGCCGGGACAACGGCCCAAGAGACCCAGTACTTC.

This chain links TRBV11-2 with TRBJ2-4, with a possible D match to TRBD2 (5 bases). The V end lost 5 bases, the J end lost 7 bases, and 12 bases lay between the germline ends. The CDR3 is 13 residues long. Per germline, CDR1 SGHAT and CDR2 FQNNGV. CDR3 sequence: CASSPTRRNIQYF. The CDR3 coding sequence is TGTGCCAGCAGCCCCACTAGGAGGAACATTCAGTACTTC.

The chain carries TRBV5-4 and TRBJ1-1; a possible D gene is TRBD1 (6 bases). CDR3 size: 15 residues. V was trimmed by 1 base and J by 0 bases, leaving 10 bases between them. Germline V gene lookup returns CDR1 SGHNT and CDR2 YYREEE (reference sequence). This chain's CDR3 is CASSLSWTVNTEAFF. CDR3 sequence (DNA): TGTGCCAGCAGCTTGTCGTGGACAGTGAACACTGAAGCTTTCTTT.

The chain is built from TRBV10-2 and TRBJ1-5; TRBD1 agrees at 7 bases. Germline V CDR1 and CDR2: WSHSY, SAAADI. The CDR3 runs to 17 residues. Unmatched junction bases numbered 10, after V lost 3 bases and J lost 2 bases. CDR3 sequence (DNA): TGCGCCAGCAGTGAACAGGGGTGGGGGGCTGGCAATCAGCCCCAGCATTTT. It translates to CASSEQGWGAGNQPQHF.

The gene calls are TRBV6-5 and TRBJ2-7; D not certain. Trimming removed 2 bases from V and 7 bases from J, with 6 bases in between. Per germline, CDR1 MNHEY and CDR2 SVGAGI. The CDR3 is 11 residues long. The CDR3 DNA reads as TGTGCCAGCAGTTACGTCGGGGAGCAGTACTTC. It is translated as CASSYVGEQYF.

In its sample, this clone was seen a few times. The genes are TRBV18 and TRBJ2-3; D ambiguous. Germline CDR1 KGHSH, CDR2 LQKENI. Trimming took 3 bases from V and 2 from J, leaving 9 bases between them. The CDR3 loop spans 14 amino acids. For the CDR3, the DNA is TGTGCCAGCTCACCCCCCGACAACACAGATACGCAGTATTTT. As protein: CASSPPDNTDTQYF.

This clone showed up just a few times. This chain uses TRBV6-6 with TRBJ2-7; 7 bases match TRBD1. CDR1 is MNHNY, CDR2 SVGAGI, per germline (reference sequence). V dropped 7 bases and J dropped 6; count of bases not matched to a gene: 12. This CDR3 has 14 residues. The CDR3 loop reads CASILNRDRPEQYF. The CDR3 bases are TGTGCCAGCATTTTAAACCGGGACAGACCCGAGCAGTACTTC.